What follows describes a single T cell receptor (beta chain). No antigen is known for it. These data belong to a study of CD8+CD57+ T cells in acquired aplastic anemia. Turning to the study itself: Recorded DNA amounts for sorted CD4+ and CD8+ cells had an average of approximately 2.9 ug. Healthy donor CD4+ cell samples had a mean of around 10 million reads.

The use of genomic DNA as template underpinned the TCR beta VDJ and CDR3 profiling. TCRdb ran MiXCR on the reads and lists one entry per CDR3 protein. The table has 200,000 to 250,000 distinct CDR3 sequences, under 65% seen once; the top ten hold about 31%. Study-wide results and caveats: Patients and controls had in common twenty-nine CD8+ CDR3 sequences.

Source material: sorted CD4+, CD8+, or CD8+CD57+ T cells (not recorded which) from PBMCs. The TCR comes from a human donor in good health.

CDR3 in DNA: TGTGCCAGCAGTGAAGGGCCTAGCGGGAAGGACGGGGAGCTGTTTTTT. Its protein is CASSEGPSGKDGELFF. The V and J genes are TRBV2 and TRBJ2-2; 9 nucleotides line up with TRBD2. CDR1 is SNHLY, CDR2 FYNNEI, per germline. Unmatched junction bases numbered 7, after V lost 1 base and J lost 7 bases. The CDR3 contains 16 residues.